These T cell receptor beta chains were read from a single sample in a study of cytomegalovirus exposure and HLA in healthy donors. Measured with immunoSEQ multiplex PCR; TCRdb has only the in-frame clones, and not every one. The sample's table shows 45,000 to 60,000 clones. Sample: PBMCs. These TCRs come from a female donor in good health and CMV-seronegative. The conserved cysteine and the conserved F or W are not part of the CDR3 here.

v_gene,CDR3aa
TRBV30,AWSRGRGNQPQH
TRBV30,AWSGSRGYT
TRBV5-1,ASSVYGAPNTEAF
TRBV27,ASHYLAGGRYEQY
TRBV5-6,ASPHGTSAKETQY
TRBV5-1,ASSLAVPTGELF
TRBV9,ASSVDLAGGLTDTQY
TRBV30,AWSRTGNTDTQY
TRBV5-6,ASSPGEGRSYEQY
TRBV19,ASSIDASGFSTDTQY
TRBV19,ASSMRQGAYSNQPQH
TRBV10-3,AISSGFEQPQH
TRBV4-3,ASSQDRDQHSPLH
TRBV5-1,ASSLALSDHLFSYEQY
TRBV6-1,ASSEGGSGANVLT
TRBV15,ATSPGTSGLYSTDTQY
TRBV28,ASSPYRERNQPQH
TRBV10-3,AISEAAEPQH
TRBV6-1,ASTQGRGANVLT
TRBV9,ASSVGGGGTVIYEQY
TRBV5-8,ASSPSGSFYEQY
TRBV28,ASTLGQGSDEQY
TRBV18,ASSPKTGSPPYEQY
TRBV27,ASSLGGPYEQY
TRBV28,ASWVPGGEQY
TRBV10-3,AISRTGGTTEAF